This TCR beta chain was retrieved from a study of cytomegalovirus exposure and HLA in healthy donors. To note about this clone: The antigen remains undetermined.

Primers included in the PCR were 60 Vbeta and 13 Jbeta primers. Sequencing was performed with immunoSEQ multiplex PCR; in TCRdb, only in-frame clones are kept and a portion is missing. The sample records 100,000 to 150,000 clones, over 65% being singletons. Broader study findings: CMV serostatus was the only immune exposure information that was available.

With V trimmed by 6 bases and J by 5 bases, 5 bases remained unmatched. From germline, CDR1 is MNHEY and CDR2 SMNVEV (reference sequence). CDR3 size: 15 residues. This chain links TRBV27 with TRBJ1-6; TRBD1 matches 9 bases. The sequenced material came from PBMCs. The TCR was taken from a man between 18 and 35 years old in good health and CMV-seropositive. The CDR3 protein is CASRGQGKDNSPLHF. CDR3 coding DNA: TGTGCCAGCAGAGGACAGGGGAAGGATAATTCACCCCTCCACTTT.